This T cell receptor (beta chain) emerged from a study of T-cell reconstitution after alpha-beta-depleted transplantation in children. The study's findings and limits: Most T-cell counts and diversity one year after the transplant came from T cells that were newly produced. After transplant, at about two months, alpha-beta T cells were reportedly derived from several hundred expanded graft clones. The origin of high day-60 TCRbeta diversity in some patients lay in surviving recipient T cells and thymic progenitors.

This clonotype has only a few counts. Antigen: not known. V lost 3 bases, J lost 12 bases, and 12 bases lay in between. The CDR3 sequence is 12 residues long. Using unique molecular identifiers, the investigators prepared the TCRbeta library. MiXCR was run by TCRdb on the PCR reads, yielding one entry per CDR3 protein. Here the sample spans around 490,000 distinct CDR3 sequences, 10% to 12% being singletons. This TCR was recovered from a female patient between 2 and 15 years old who had a stem cell transplant for aplastic anemia, so the T cells may come from the graft donor. The J gene is TRBJ2-1, the V gene TRBV12-3 or TRBV12-4; D gene ambiguous. Material: PBMCs, mostly from graft donor cells, obtained 180 days after TCRalphabeta/CD19-depleted stem cell transplant. The CDR3 sequence is CASSFSTELQFF. The CDR3 nucleotides are TGTGCCAGCAGTTTTAGTACTGAGTTGCAGTTCTTC.